The rows below give T cell receptor beta chains drawn from one sample of a study of T-cell memory formation after mild COVID-19. TCRdb analysed the 5' RACE reads with MiXCR anew, one entry per CDR3 protein. Counted here are about 240,000 distinct CDR3 sequences, 8% to 9.5% occurring once; the ten biggest clones make up roughly a fifth. Sequenced input: PBMCs or a T cell subset sorted from them (not recorded which). The receptors derive from a young man who had mild COVID-19 (a few samples of this study predate the infection). Cell type and time point are not known. The CDR3 runs from the conserved cysteine through the conserved F or W. The D gene is left open where the match is weak. Not all rows give a size; the values are once, few, many and, for expanded clones, a class.

>-|TRBJ1-2|TRBV7-2|-
TGTGCCAGCAGCTTAGGAGGGACGGACAACTATGGCTACACCTTC
CASSLGGTDNYGYTF
>-|TRBJ2-1|TRBV3-1|TRBD1
TGTGCCAGCAGCCAAGACCACAGGGGGAATGAGCAGTTCTTC
CASSQDHRGNEQFF
>few|TRBJ2-2|TRBV7-3|-
TGTGCCAGCAGCTTAACAGGGAATGATAACACCGGGGAGCTGTTTTTT
CASSLTGNDNTGELFF
>-|TRBJ1-1|TRBV6-2/TRBV6-3|TRBD1
TGTGCCAGCAGCCCACCCCCGGGACAGGGGAACACTGAAGCTTTCTTT
CASSPPPGQGNTEAFF
>-|TRBJ2-4|TRBV7-2|TRBD2
TGTGCCAGCAGGCTTGGGGGAGGGGACATTCAGTACTTC
CASRLGGGDIQYF
>few|TRBJ2-1|TRBV4-3|-
TGCGCCAGCAGCCACCAGCTGACTACGTACAATGAGCAGTTCTTC
CASSHQLTTYNEQFF
>many|TRBJ2-3|TRBV5-1|TRBD2
TGCGCCAGCAGCTTGCCAAATAGCGGGGGCACAGATACGCAGTATTTT
CASSLPNSGGTDTQYF
>-|TRBJ1-3|TRBV28|TRBD1
TGTGCCAGCAGGGACAGGGCAGGTTATGGAAACACCATATATTTT
CASRDRAGYGNTIYF
>-|TRBJ2-6|TRBV11-2|-
TGTGCCAGCAGCTCACTGAGGTCTGGATTCAACTCTGGGGCCAACGTCCTGACTTTC
CASSSLRSGFNSGANVLTF
>few|TRBJ2-1|TRBV6-2/TRBV6-3|-
TGTGCCAGCAGTTACCCGGCCCCCAATGAGCAGTTCTTC
CASSYPAPNEQFF
>-|TRBJ1-6|TRBV27|-
TGTGCCAGCAGGGGGCGGGTTAAAGATTCACCCCTCCACTTT
CASRGRVKDSPLHF
>-|TRBJ1-2|TRBV6-2/TRBV6-3|-
TGTGCCAGCAGTTCACCAGCCTCCTTTATAGGCTACACCTTC
CASSSPASFIGYTF
>few|TRBJ2-7|TRBV4-1|-
TGCGCCAGCAGCCGAGGACAGCCTCTCGACGAGCAGTACTTC
CASSRGQPLDEQYF
>few|TRBJ1-2|TRBV2|TRBD1
TGTGCCAGCAGTACGACAGGGTTCTATGGCTACACCTTC
CASSTTGFYGYTF
>few|TRBJ2-3|TRBV5-1|-
TGCGCCAGCAGCTTCGGGGGCCGCGGTCCAGATACGCAGTATTTT
CASSFGGRGPDTQYF
>few|TRBJ2-7|TRBV5-1|TRBD1
TGCGCCAGCAGCTTGGAACAGGGGGCTACCTACGAGCAGTACTTC
CASSLEQGATYEQYF
>few|TRBJ1-1|TRBV5-5|-
TGTGCCAGCAGCTTGGTTGGCGGTAAGGAAGACACTGAAGCTTTCTTT
CASSLVGGKEDTEAFF